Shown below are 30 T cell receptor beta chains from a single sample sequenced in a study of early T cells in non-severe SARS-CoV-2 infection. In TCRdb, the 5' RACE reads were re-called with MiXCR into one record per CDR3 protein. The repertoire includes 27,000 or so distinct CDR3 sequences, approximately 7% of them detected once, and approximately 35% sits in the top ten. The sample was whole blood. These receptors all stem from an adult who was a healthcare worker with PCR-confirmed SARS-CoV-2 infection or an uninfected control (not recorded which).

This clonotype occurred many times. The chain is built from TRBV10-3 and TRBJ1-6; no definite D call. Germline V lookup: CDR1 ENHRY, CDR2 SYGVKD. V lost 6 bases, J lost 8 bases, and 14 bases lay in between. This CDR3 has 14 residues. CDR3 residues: CAIRETVGDSPLHF. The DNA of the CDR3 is TGTGCCATCAGAGAAACAGTTGGTGATTCACCCCTCCACTTT.

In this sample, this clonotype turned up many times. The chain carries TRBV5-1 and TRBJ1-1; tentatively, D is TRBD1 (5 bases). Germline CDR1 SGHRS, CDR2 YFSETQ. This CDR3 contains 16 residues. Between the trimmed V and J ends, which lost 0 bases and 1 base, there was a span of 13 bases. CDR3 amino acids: CASSLEGVGPNTEAFF. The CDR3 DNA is TGCGCCAGCAGCTTGGAGGGAGTGGGGCCGAACACTGAAGCTTTCTTT.

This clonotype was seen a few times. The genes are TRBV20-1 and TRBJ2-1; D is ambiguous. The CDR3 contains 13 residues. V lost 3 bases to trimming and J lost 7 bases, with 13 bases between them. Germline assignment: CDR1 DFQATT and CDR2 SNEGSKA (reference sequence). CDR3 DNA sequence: TGCAGTGCTAGTAGGACCAGCAGTAATGAGCAGTTCTTC. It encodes CSASRTSSNEQFF.

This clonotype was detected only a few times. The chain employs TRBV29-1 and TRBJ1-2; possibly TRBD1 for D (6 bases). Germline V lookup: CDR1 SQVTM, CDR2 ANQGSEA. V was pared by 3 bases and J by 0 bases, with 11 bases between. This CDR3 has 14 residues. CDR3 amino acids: CSVDRGAANYGYTF. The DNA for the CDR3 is TGCAGCGTTGATCGGGGGGCCGCTAACTATGGCTACACCTTC.

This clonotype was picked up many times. CDR3 loop: CSARDPSGPGETQYF. Written as DNA, the CDR3 is TGCAGTGCTAGAGATCCCTCGGGACCGGGAGAGACCCAGTACTTC. The chain carries TRBV20-1 and TRBJ2-5; D possibly matches TRBD1 or TRBD2 (5 bases each). The CDR3 has 15 residues. V lost 0 bases, J lost 4 bases, and 15 bases lay in between. Germline assignment: CDR1 DFQATT and CDR2 SNEGSKA (reference sequence).

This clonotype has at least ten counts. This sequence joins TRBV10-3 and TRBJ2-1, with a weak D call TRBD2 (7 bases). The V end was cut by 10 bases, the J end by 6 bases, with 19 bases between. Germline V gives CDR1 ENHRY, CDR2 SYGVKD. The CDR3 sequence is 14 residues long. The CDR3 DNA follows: TGTGCCACCAACCCGGGGAGGGGGGGCAATGAGCAGTTCTTC. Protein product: CATNPGRGGNEQFF.

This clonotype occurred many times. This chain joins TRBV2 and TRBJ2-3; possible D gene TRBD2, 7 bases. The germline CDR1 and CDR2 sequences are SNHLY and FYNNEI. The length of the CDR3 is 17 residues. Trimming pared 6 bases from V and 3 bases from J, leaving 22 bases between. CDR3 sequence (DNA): TGTGCCAGCAGCTCTCCGGTGTGGGGGGGCCGGACAGATACGCAGTATTTT. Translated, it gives CASSSPVWGGRTDTQYF.

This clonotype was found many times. Written as DNA, the CDR3 is TGTGCCAGCAGTAGGGGCCACCTCGGCAATGAGCAGTTCTTC. This translates into CASSRGHLGNEQFF. This sequence joins TRBV7-6 and TRBJ2-1; D perhaps matches TRBD1 (5 bases). V lost 6 bases to trimming and J lost 6 bases, with 15 bases between them. This CDR3 region has 14 residues. The V gene's germline CDR1 is SGHVS and CDR2 FNYEAQ.

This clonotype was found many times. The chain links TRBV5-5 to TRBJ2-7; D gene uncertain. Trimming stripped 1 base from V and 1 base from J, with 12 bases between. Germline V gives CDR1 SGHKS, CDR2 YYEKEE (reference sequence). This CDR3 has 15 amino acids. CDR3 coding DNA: TGTGCCAGCAGCTTGATGAAAGACTTATCCTACGAGCAGTACTTC. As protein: CASSLMKDLSYEQYF.

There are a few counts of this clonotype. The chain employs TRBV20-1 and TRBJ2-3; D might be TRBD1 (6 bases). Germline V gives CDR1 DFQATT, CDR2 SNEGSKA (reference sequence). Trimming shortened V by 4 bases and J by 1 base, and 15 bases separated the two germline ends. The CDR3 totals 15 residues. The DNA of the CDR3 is TGCAGTGCTAACCGAAGACAGGTCGGCACAGATACGCAGTATTTT. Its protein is CSANRRQVGTDTQYF.

The CDR3 DNA reads as TGCGCCAGCAGCTTGGGAGACCGAACGGAGACCCAGTACTTC. Translation: CASSLGDRTETQYF. The chain combines TRBV5-1 with TRBJ2-5; D is unclear. V lost 0 bases and J 5 bases, leaving 11 bases between the germline ends. The germline V gene has CDR1 SGHRS and CDR2 YFSETQ. CDR3 size: 14 residues.

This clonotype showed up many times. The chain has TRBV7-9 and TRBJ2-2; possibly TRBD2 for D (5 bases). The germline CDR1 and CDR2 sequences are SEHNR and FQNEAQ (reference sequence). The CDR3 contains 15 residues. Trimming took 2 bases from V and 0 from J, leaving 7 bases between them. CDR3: CASSLKAANTGELFF. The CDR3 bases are TGTGCCAGCAGCTTAAAAGCGGCGAACACCGGGGAGCTGTTTTTT. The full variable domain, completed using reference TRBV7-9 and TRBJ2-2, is DTGVSQNPRHKITKRGQNVTFRCDPISEHNRLYWYRQTLGQGPEFLTYFQNEAQLEKSRLLSDRFSAERPKGSFSTLEIQRTEQGDSAMYLCASSLKAANTGELFFGEGSRLTVL.

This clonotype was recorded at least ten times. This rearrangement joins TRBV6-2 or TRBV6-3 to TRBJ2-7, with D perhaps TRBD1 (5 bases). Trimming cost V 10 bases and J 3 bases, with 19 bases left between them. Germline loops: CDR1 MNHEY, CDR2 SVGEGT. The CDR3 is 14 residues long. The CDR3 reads CATQGGGPDYEQYF. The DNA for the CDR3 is TGTGCCACCCAGGGCGGCGGACCCGACTACGAGCAGTACTTC.

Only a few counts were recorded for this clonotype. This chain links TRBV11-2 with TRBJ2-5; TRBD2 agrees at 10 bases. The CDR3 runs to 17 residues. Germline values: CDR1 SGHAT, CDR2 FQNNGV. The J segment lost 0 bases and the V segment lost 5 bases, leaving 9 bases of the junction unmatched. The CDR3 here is CASSPRTSGDYQETQYF. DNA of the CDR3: TGTGCCAGCAGCCCCAGGACTAGCGGCGATTACCAAGAGACCCAGTACTTC.

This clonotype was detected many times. The CDR3: CASSERRDQPQHF. The CDR3 DNA sequence: TGTGCCAGTAGTGAGAGAAGGGATCAGCCCCAGCATTTT. This chain joins TRBV19 and TRBJ1-5; D gene ambiguous. This CDR3 contains 13 residues. V was shortened by 5 bases and J by 5 bases, with 10 bases between the two germline ends. The V gene's germline CDR1 is LNHDA and CDR2 SQIVND (reference sequence).

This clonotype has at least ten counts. This CDR3 reads CAWSGLSRNQETQYF. DNA for the CDR3: TGTGCCTGGAGTGGGTTGTCCAGGAACCAAGAGACCCAGTACTTC. The J gene is TRBJ2-5, the V gene TRBV30, with D hard to call. V was cut by 1 base and J by 0 bases, with 12 bases left in between. This CDR3 region has 15 residues. CDR1 and CDR2 from the germline V gene are GTSNPN and SVGIG (reference sequence).

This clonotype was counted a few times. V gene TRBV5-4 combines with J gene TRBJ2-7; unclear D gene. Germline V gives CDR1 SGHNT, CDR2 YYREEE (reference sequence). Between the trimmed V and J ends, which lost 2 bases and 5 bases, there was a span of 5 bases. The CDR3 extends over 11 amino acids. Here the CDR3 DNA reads TGTGCCAGCAGCTTCAGGAACGAGCAGTACTTC. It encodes CASSFRNEQYF. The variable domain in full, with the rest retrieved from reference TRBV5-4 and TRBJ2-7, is ETGVTQSPTHLIKTRGQQVTLRCSSQSGHNTVSWYQQALGQGPQFIFQYYREEENGRGNFPPRFSGLQFPNYSSELNVNALELDDSALYLCASSFRNEQYFGPGTRLTVT.

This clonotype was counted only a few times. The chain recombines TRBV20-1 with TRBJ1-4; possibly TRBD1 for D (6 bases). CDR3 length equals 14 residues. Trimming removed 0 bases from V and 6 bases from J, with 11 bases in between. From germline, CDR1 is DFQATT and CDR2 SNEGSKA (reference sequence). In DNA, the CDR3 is TGCAGTGCTAGAGATGGCAGGGGAGATGAAAAACTGTTTTTT. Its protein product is CSARDGRGDEKLFF.

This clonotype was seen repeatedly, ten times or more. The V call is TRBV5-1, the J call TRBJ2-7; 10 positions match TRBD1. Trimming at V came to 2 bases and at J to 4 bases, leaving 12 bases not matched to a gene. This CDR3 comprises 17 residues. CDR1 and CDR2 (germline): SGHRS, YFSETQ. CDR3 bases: TGCGCCAGCAGCTTAAATGCCGGACAGGGGGTATCGTACGAGCAGTACTTC. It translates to CASSLNAGQGVSYEQYF.

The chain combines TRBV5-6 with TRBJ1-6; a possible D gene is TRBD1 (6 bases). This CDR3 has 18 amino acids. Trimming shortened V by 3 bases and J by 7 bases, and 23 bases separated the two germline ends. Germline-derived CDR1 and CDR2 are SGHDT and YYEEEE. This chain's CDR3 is CASSSFLGDRTGNSPLHF. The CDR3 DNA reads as TGTGCCAGCAGCTCTTTTTTGGGGGACCGTACAGGGAATTCACCCCTCCACTTT.

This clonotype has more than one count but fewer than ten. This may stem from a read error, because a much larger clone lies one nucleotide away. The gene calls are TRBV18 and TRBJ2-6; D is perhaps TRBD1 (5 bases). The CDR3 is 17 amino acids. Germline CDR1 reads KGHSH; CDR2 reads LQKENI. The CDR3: CTSSPARQISGANVLTF. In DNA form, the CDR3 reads TGTACCAGCTCACCAGCCAGACAGATCTCTGGGGCCAACGTCCTGACTTTC.

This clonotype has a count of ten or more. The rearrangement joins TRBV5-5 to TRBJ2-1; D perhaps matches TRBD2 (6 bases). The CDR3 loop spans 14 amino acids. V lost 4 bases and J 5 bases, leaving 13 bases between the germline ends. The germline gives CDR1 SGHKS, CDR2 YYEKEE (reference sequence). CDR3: CASSRGGSNNEQFF. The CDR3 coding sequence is TGTGCCAGCAGCCGGGGAGGCAGCAACAATGAGCAGTTCTTC.

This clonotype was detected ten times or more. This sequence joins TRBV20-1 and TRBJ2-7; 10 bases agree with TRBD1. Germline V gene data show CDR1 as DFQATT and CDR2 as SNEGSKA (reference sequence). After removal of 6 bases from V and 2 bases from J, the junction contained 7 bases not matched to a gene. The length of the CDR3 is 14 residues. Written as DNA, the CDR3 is TGCAGTGCGAGGACAGGGGGGAATACCTACGAGCAGTACTTC. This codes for CSARTGGNTYEQYF.

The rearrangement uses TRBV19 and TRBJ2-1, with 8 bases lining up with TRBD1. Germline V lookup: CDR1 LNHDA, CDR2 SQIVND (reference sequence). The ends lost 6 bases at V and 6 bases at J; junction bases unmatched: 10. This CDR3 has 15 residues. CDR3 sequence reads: CASRIGQGAFNEQFF. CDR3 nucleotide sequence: TGTGCCAGTAGGATCGGGCAGGGGGCTTTCAATGAGCAGTTCTTC. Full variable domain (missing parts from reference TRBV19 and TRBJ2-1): DGGITQSPKYLFRKEGQNVTLSCEQNLNHDAMYWYRQDPGQGLRLIYYSQIVNDFQKGDIAEGYSVSREKKESFPLTVTSAQKNPTAFYLCASRIGQGAFNEQFFGPGTRLTVL.

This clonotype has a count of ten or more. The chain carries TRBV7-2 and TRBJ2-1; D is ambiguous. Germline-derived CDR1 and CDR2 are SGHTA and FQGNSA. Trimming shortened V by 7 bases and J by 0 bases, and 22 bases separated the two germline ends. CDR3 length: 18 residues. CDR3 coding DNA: TGTGCCAGCACCCTAAGCTTGACTCAACGTAGCTCCTACAATGAGCAGTTCTTC. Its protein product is CASTLSLTQRSSYNEQFF. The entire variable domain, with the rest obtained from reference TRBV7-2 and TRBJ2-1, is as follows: GAGVSQSPSNKVTEKGKDVELRCDPISGHTALYWYRQSLGQGLEFLIYFQGNSAPDKSGLPSDRFSAERTGGSVSTLTIQRTQQEDSAVYLCASTLSLTQRSSYNEQFFGPGTRLTVL.

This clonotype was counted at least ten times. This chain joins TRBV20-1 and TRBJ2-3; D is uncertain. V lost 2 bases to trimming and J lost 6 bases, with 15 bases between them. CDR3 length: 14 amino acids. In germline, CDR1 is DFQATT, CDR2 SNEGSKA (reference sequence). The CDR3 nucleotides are TGCAGTGCTAGAACCCGACGCACGTTCGATACGCAGTATTTT. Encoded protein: CSARTRRTFDTQYF.

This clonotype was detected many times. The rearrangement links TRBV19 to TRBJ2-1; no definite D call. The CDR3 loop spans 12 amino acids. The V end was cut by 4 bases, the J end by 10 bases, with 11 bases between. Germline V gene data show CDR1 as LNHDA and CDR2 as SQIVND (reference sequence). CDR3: CASSTLAVEQFF. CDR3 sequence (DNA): TGTGCCAGTAGTACGCTCGCTGTAGAGCAGTTCTTC.

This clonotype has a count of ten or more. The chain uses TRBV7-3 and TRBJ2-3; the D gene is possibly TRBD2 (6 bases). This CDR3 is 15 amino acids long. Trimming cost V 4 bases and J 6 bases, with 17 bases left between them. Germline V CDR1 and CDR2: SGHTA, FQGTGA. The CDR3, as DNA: TGTGCCAGCAGCTACGGGACTGCGGGCGAGGATACGCAGTATTTT. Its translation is CASSYGTAGEDTQYF.

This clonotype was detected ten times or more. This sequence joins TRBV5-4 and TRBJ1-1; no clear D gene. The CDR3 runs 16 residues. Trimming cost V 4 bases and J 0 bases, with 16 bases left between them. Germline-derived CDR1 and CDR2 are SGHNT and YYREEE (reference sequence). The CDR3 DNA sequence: TGTGCCAGCAGCCCGGCCTCGAGAAGGGTGAACACTGAAGCTTTCTTT. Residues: CASSPASRRVNTEAFF. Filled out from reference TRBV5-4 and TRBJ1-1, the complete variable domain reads ETGVTQSPTHLIKTRGQQVTLRCSSQSGHNTVSWYQQALGQGPQFIFQYYREEENGRGNFPPRFSGLQFPNYSSELNVNALELDDSALYLCASSPASRRVNTEAFFGQGTRLTVV.

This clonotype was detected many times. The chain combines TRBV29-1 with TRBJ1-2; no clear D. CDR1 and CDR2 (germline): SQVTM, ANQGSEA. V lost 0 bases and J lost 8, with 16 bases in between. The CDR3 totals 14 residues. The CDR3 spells CSVEDPGAPRGYTF. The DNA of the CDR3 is TGCAGCGTTGAAGATCCGGGAGCTCCGAGGGGCTACACCTTC.